Detailed here is one T cell receptor beta chain. There are many counts of this clonotype. What antigen it recognizes has not been identified. Base qualities are missing; no much larger clone stands one base away. This specimen belongs to a study of T cells in Graves' hyperthyroidism and ophthalmopathy (dated by TCRdb to 2018 to 2020). In terms of the full investigation: Peripheral blood samples were taken at initial diagnosis, before any treatment was given. For training and testing, the 100 or so patients in the discovery cohort were randomly divided in a 7:3 ratio. To identify TCR V-J signatures that set the groups apart, the researchers used a discovery cohort of about a hundred patients, made up of 43 with Graves' ophthalmopathy and around 58 with stable Graves' hyperthyroidism. Following sampling, methimazole starting at 30 mg daily was given to hyperthyroidism patients, and high-dose intravenous methylprednisolone was given to ophthalmopathy patients. In about 6 Graves' hyperthyroidism patients, the study also compared T-cell repertoires from thyroid tissue with T-cell repertoires from blood. An independent validation cohort of around 19 hyperthyroidism patients and approximately 15 patients who later progressed to ophthalmopathy tested prospective prediction of ophthalmopathy. The paper reports TCR Vbeta CDR3 sequencing of some 140 peripheral blood samples: approximately 43 ophthalmopathy, fewer than 80 hyperthyroidism and approximately 17 progressor patients. The paper as a whole reports these results and caveats: No statistical method was used to set the sample size in advance, and investigators knew the group allocation. Ophthalmopathy was separated from stable hyperthyroidism by a 13 V-J signature model, with just over 85% sensitivity and approximately 81% specificity obtained in cross-validation and 80%/75% obtained in testing. In validation, progression to ophthalmopathy was predicted by the model with nearly 71% sensitivity and roughly 76% specificity, a median of around 6.5 months before onset. Most expanded thyroid clonotypes (frequency above 0.001) were also detected in blood, suggesting blood repertoires may reflect thyroid immune responses.

Ophthalmopathy patients had moderately to severely active disease, Clinical Activity Score of at least 3, NOSPECS grade of at least 4, and duration under 3 months. Patients with uncontrolled infections, other autoimmune diseases, pregnancy or lactation were excluded. Diagnoses relied on clinical symptoms, serum thyroxine and TRAb, thyroid ultrasound and orbital computed tomography. PBMCs were isolated from 7.5 to 10 ml of fresh peripheral blood by Ficoll-Paque density gradient centrifugation. Total RNA was extracted using Trizol reagent, and RNA quality was assessed on an Agilent 2100 Bioanalyzer. The germline V gene (reference sequence) yields DFQATT for CDR1 and SNEGSKA for CDR2. Trimming at the junction amounts to 6 bases on V and 0 bases on J, and the germline ends lie 15 bases apart. Taken from cysteine to phenylalanine, the CDR3 has 15 residues. Kept here is only the CDR3 DNA, which spans 45 bases and is read in frame from base 1.

Amplification of TCR beta CDR3 regions was carried out from RNA transcripts. The TCR CDR3 was subjected to a first round of RT-PCR using the HTBI primer set and the Qiagen OneStep RT-PCR kit. The libraries were constructed in a second round of multiplex PCR and then size-selected and purified. Paired-end sequencing of the libraries was performed with 100 bp reads on an Illumina HiSeq2000. Processing in the source paper ran as follows. SOAPnuke was used to process the raw data, with reads discarded if the reads contained adapters or uncalled bases, had a mean Phred below 15, or lacked an exact constant-primer or identifier match. High-quality paired reads were merged with COPE v1.2.5, and unique nucleotide sequences were defined as clonotypes. MiTCR v1.1 was used to align the clonotypes against IMGT TRBV, TRBD and TRBJ reference segments. Only V-J combinations with frequency above 0.0001, covering 99% to 99.2% of repertoires, were analysed. The TCS score was defined as the ratio of F50 (clonal expansion) to E x V (chaos), calculated using BLOSUM62-based TCRdist between CDR3 peptides within each V-J. Welch's t-statistics and random forest reduced 514 V-J features to 10 to 15, which were used in a naive Bayes classifier (R e1071). TCRdb reprocessing: public reads trimmed at Q25 with fastp, clones called with MiXCR, in-frame beta chains kept. Every entry covers one CDR3 protein and lists the most common genes and DNA from its rows. The V and J calls and clone size are TCRdb's, not the authors'. For this sample there are some 300,000 distinct CDR3 sequences; roughly 19% appear just once. Of the sample, roughly 39% is held by the ten largest clones.

Recombination joined TRBV20-1 with TRBJ2-4; TRBD2 might be the D gene, on 5 matching bases. Input material: blood. The TCR was taken from a man between 45 and 60 years old with Graves' ophthalmopathy. The DNA sequence reads TGCAGTGCGGGAGAGGATCGGCTAGCCAAAAACATTCAGTACTTC. Its coded protein is CSAGEDRLAKNIQYF.